This T cell receptor beta chain was captured by sequencing in a study of beta chain features in type 1 diabetes. Trimming removed 10 bases from V and 4 bases from J, with 20 bases in between. Germline lookup yields CDR1 MDHEN and CDR2 SYDVKM. This CDR3 region has 15 residues. Sorting that relied on CD45RO/CCR7/CD25/CD127/CD95/CD27 yielded CD4+ naive, central memory, regulatory and stem cell-like memory cells. This clone was counted between two and nine times. Reverse transcribing all isolated RNA meant expressed TCRB transcripts were sequenced. Repertoires were generated with immunoSEQ multiplex PCR, while TCRdb's copy carries only in-frame clones and drops some. The sample consists of some 900,000 clones, under 20% of them appearing once.

The sequencing input was naive CD4+ T cells from blood. The clonotype comes from a woman between 18 and 29 years old in good health. The gene calls are TRBV28 and TRBJ2-1, with D perhaps matching TRBD2 (5 bases). The CDR3: CATVTGERSYNEQFF. CDR3 DNA sequence: TGTGCCACCGTGACTGGGGAGCGCTCTTACAATGAGCAGTTCTTC.